Following are 24 T cell receptor beta chains from one sample sequenced in a study of cytomegalovirus exposure and HLA in healthy donors. The PCR made use of 60 Vbeta and 13 Jbeta primers. Repertoires were generated with immunoSEQ multiplex PCR, while TCRdb's copy carries only in-frame clones and drops some. Among around 170,000 clones, 65% to 85% were seen once, and the ten largest hold 2.4%. Sample: PBMCs. These receptors were taken from a man between 60 and 70 years old in good health and CMV-seronegative.

The J gene is TRBJ2-1, the V gene TRBV2; perhaps TRBD1 as D (6 bases). V lost 6 bases and J lost 4, with 13 bases in between. CDR3 length equals 14 residues. Germline V lookup: CDR1 SNHLY, CDR2 FYNNEI. The CDR3 sequence: CASSARTAYNEQFF. The CDR3 DNA reads TGTGCCAGCAGCGCAAGGACAGCTTACAATGAGCAGTTCTTC.

This clone came up once. The chain uses TRBV28 and TRBJ1-1; 7 nucleotides match TRBD1. The V gene's germline CDR1 is MDHEN and CDR2 SYDVKM. V shed 7 bases, J shed 5 bases, and the junction held 7 bases outside the gene matches. The CDR3 runs 13 residues. CDR3 nucleotides: TGTGCCAGCAAACCCAGGGGGACGACTGAAGCTTTCTTT. Translation gives CASKPRGTTEAFF.

V usage is TRBV4-3 and J usage is TRBJ1-4; D uncertain. This CDR3 region has 13 residues. CDR1 LGHNA and CDR2 YSLEER come from the germline V gene. The V gene lost 0 bases and the J gene lost 9 bases, with 8 bases spanning the gap. The CDR3 sequence: CASSQDGVQKLFF. The DNA of the CDR3 is TGCGCCAGCAGCCAAGATGGAGTACAAAAACTGTTTTTT.

For this clone: Other DNA sequences in the same sample also yield this CDR3. The chain is built from TRBV5-1 and TRBJ2-5; perhaps TRBD2 as D (5 bases). The CDR3 covers 14 residues. In germline, CDR1 is SGHRS, CDR2 YFSETQ. Trimming left V 0 bases short and J 1 base short, with 7 bases between. Here the CDR3 DNA reads TGCGCCAGCAGCTTGGGACGGGGCCAAGAGACCCAGTACTTC. It specifies CASSLGRGQETQYF.

The chain uses TRBV7-3 and TRBJ2-3; D call uncertain. Germline CDR1 SGHTA, CDR2 FQGTGA. The CDR3 is made up of 14 amino acids. Between the trimmed V and J ends, which lost 6 bases and 0 bases, there was a span of 10 bases. DNA for the CDR3: TGTGCCAGCAGTCGAGTTAGCAGCACAGATACGCAGTATTTT. Its protein product is CASSRVSSTDTQYF.

The rearrangement joins TRBV7-9 to TRBJ2-5; D remains ambiguous. CDR3 length equals 11 residues. CDR1 is SEHNR and CDR2 is FQNEAQ in the germline V gene (reference sequence). V lost 5 bases and J lost 4, with 5 bases in between. Here the CDR3 reads CASSARETQYF. The CDR3, as DNA: TGTGCCAGCAGCGCTAGAGAGACCCAGTACTTC.

The gene calls are TRBV5-1 and TRBJ1-1, with 10 bases lining up with TRBD1. The junction had 7 bases not matched to a gene; V was cut back by 4 bases and J by 4 bases. This CDR3 is 15 amino acids long. Germline CDR1 and CDR2: SGHRS and YFSETQ. CDR3 amino acids: CASSDRDRGPTEAFF. In nucleotides, the CDR3 is TGCGCCAGCAGCGATCGGGACAGGGGACCCACTGAAGCTTTCTTT.

This chain uses TRBV7-8 with TRBJ1-2, with a tentative D call TRBD1 (6 bases). Trimming took off 2 bases at V and 6 bases at J, with 10 bases between the two ends. The CDR3 runs to 13 residues. Germline-derived CDR1 and CDR2 are SGHVS and FQNEAQ. CDR3: CASSLIGGDGYTF. Here the CDR3 DNA reads TGTGCCAGCAGCTTAATTGGGGGCGATGGCTACACCTTC.

The chain joins TRBV12-5 to TRBJ2-2, with TRBD1 matching over 11 bases. V lost 6 bases to trimming and J lost 4 bases; unmatched junction nucleotides: 7. Germline CDR1 is LGHNT and CDR2 is FRNRAP. CDR3 size: 16 residues. Here the CDR3 DNA reads TGTGCTAGTGGCCAGGACAGGGGGCTTTCCACCGGGGAGCTGTTTTTT. This encodes CASGQDRGLSTGELFF.

The gene calls are TRBV10-3 and TRBJ2-7, with D unclear. Per the germline V gene, CDR1 is ENHRY and CDR2 is SYGVKD. This CDR3 has 13 residues. V was clipped by 4 bases and J by 0 bases, with 7 bases between them. The CDR3 here is CAISGSSSYEQYF. The DNA of the CDR3 is TGTGCCATCAGTGGTTCGAGCTCCTACGAGCAGTACTTC.

This clone was seen only a few times. The V and J genes are TRBV5-8 and TRBJ2-2, with a weak D call TRBD2 (5 bases). This CDR3 has 14 amino acids. Between the trimmed V and J ends, which lost 0 bases and 8 bases, there was a span of 11 bases. Germline CDR1 reads SGHTS; CDR2 reads YDEGEE. The CDR3 DNA is TGTGCCAGCAGCTTGGGACTAATCCAAGGGGAGCTGTTTTTT. Protein sequence: CASSLGLIQGELFF.

The CDR3 loop reads CAWSPLNTGELFF. The CDR3 nucleotides are TGTGCCTGGAGCCCCCTTAACACCGGGGAGCTGTTTTTT. The chain employs TRBV30 and TRBJ2-2; D is undetermined. Trimming removed 3 bases from V and 2 bases from J, with 7 bases in between. The germline gives CDR1 GTSNPN, CDR2 SVGIG (reference sequence). The CDR3 consists of 13 residues.

On this clone itself: Within the sample, other DNA sequences also encode this same CDR3. The V gene is TRBV18, the J gene TRBJ1-1; maybe TRBD1 (6 bases). Germline V gene data show CDR1 as KGHSH and CDR2 as LQKENI. The CDR3 has 14 residues. The V end lost 3 bases, the J end lost 0 bases, and 8 bases lay between the germline ends. CDR3 sequence (DNA): TGTGCCAGCTCACCGACAGGCATGAACACTGAAGCTTTCTTT. Translating gives CASSPTGMNTEAFF.

The chain uses TRBV29-1 and TRBJ1-1; 9 bases line up with TRBD1. The CDR3 spans 11 residues. Germline CDR1 SQVTM, CDR2 ANQGSEA. Unmatched junction bases numbered 6, after V lost 6 bases and J lost 10 bases. The DNA of the CDR3 is TGCAGCGTCGGGAGACAGGGGGGAGCTTTCTTT. It is translated as CSVGRQGGAFF.

This clone was counted between two and nine times. This sequence joins TRBV9 and TRBJ2-3, with 8 nucleotides matching TRBD2. The CDR3 extends over 16 amino acids. Germline CDR1 reads SGDLS; CDR2 reads YYNGEE. J gave up 4 bases and V 3 bases, and 10 bases lay outside the gene matches. Written as DNA, the CDR3 is TGTGCCAGCAGCGCAACACTAGCGGTTTTGCCAGATACGCAGTATTTT. Residues: CASSATLAVLPDTQYF.

This clone was recorded a few times. This chain uses TRBV4-3 with TRBJ2-1; D possibly corresponds to TRBD2 (6 bases). The V end lost 4 bases, the J end lost 4 bases, and 17 bases lay between the germline ends. The germline V gene has CDR1 LGHNA and CDR2 YSLEER. The CDR3 is 16 residues long. The CDR3 coding sequence is TGCGCCAGCAGCCCGTCATACCGACTAGAGTACAATGAGCAGTTCTTC. This codes for CASSPSYRLEYNEQFF.

The sample holds a few counts of this clone. The gene calls are TRBV6-1 and TRBJ1-3; D perhaps matches TRBD1 (6 bases). Germline-derived CDR1 and CDR2 are MNHNS and SASEGT. The CDR3 has 15 amino acids. The V gene lost 6 bases and the J gene lost 1 base, with 13 bases spanning the gap. The CDR3 nucleotides read TGTGCCAGCAGCGGGGGGGCAGGGTCTGGAAACACCATATATTTT. It specifies CASSGGAGSGNTIYF.

The CDR3 loop reads CASTKKGGATNEKLFF. The CDR3, as DNA: TGCGCCAGCACGAAGAAGGGAGGGGCAACTAATGAAAAACTGTTTTTT. V usage is TRBV23-1 and J usage is TRBJ1-4; a weak D match, TRBD1 (5 bases). TRBV23-1 carries the ORF label, with uncertain function. The CDR3 is 16 amino acids. V was shortened by 7 bases and J by 0 bases, with 15 bases between the two germline ends.

V is TRBV5-4 and J is TRBJ1-4, with 7 bases matching TRBD1. CDR1 and CDR2 from the germline V gene are SGHNT and YYREEE (reference sequence). The CDR3 covers 15 residues. J gave up 7 bases and V 2 bases, and 8 bases lay outside the gene matches. CDR3 loop: CASSFTGQRIEKLFF. CDR3 DNA: TGTGCCAGCAGCTTTACGGGACAGAGGATTGAAAAACTGTTTTTT.

This clone was picked up a small number of times. V usage is TRBV25-1 and J usage is TRBJ2-1; the match to TRBD1 covers 8 bases. J lost 5 bases, V lost 6 bases, and 6 bases had no gene match. Per germline, CDR1 MGHDK and CDR2 SYGVNS. This CDR3 is built from 14 residues. In nucleotides, the CDR3 is TGTGCCAGCAGAAGGACAGGGCTGGACAATGAGCAGTTCTTC. This sequence encodes CASRRTGLDNEQFF.

The genes are TRBV10-2 and TRBJ2-7, with 14 bases that match TRBD2. Unmatched junction bases numbered 11, after V lost 0 bases and J lost 4 bases. The CDR3 extends over 19 amino acids. Germline CDR1 WSHSY, CDR2 SAAADI. The CDR3 region is CASSESGTSGGLRPYEQYF. In nucleotides, the CDR3 is TGCGCCAGCAGTGAGTCGGGGACTAGCGGGGGCCTCCGGCCTTACGAGCAGTACTTC.

The chain carries TRBV15 and TRBJ2-5, with 8 bases lining up with TRBD2. Germline V lookup: CDR1 LNHNV, CDR2 YYDKDF (reference sequence). This CDR3 contains 19 residues. J gave up 3 bases and V 0 bases, and 15 bases lay outside the gene matches. The CDR3 DNA reads as TGTGCCACCAGCAGAGATAAAGGGGGGTCGACTAGCGAAGAAGAGACCCAGTACTTC. Its translation is CATSRDKGGSTSEEETQYF.

DNA of the CDR3: TGTGCCAGCAGCGTATACTCATCCCGACAGGGGGCGCGAGGAACTGAAGCTTTCTTT. Its protein is CASSVYSSRQGARGTEAFF. V gene TRBV9 combines with J gene TRBJ1-1, with 10 positions matching TRBD1. Germline-derived CDR1 and CDR2 are SGDLS and YYNGEE. V shed 1 base, J shed 5 bases, and the junction held 17 bases outside the gene matches. The CDR3 consists of 19 residues. The whole variable domain, filled in from reference TRBV9 and TRBJ1-1, reads DSGVTQTPKHLITATGQRVTLRCSPRSGDLSVYWYQQSLDQGLQFLIQYYNGEERAKGNILERFSAQQFPDLHSELNLSSLELGDSALYFCASSVYSSRQGARGTEAFFGQGTRLTVV.

V is TRBV4-2 and J is TRBJ2-1, with TRBD2 identical over 10 bases. Germline CDR1 LGHNA, CDR2 YNFKEQ. The CDR3 covers 18 residues. Losses at the gene ends were 1 base for V and 8 bases for J; bases not matched to a gene: 14. This CDR3 is CASSQGRTSGGASDEQFF. As DNA, the CDR3 is TGTGCCAGCAGCCAAGGTAGGACGAGCGGGGGGGCCTCCGATGAGCAGTTCTTC.